This entry concerns a single TCR beta chain. The antigen remains undetermined. The data were taken from a study of blood T cells in healthy people across ages. Overall study results and limits: Possibly, changes in expanded clonotypes were confounded because donor CMV status was unknown.

The CDR3 has 16 amino acids. The V gene end was trimmed by 0 bases and the J gene end by 4 bases; junction bases not matched to a gene: 9. Per the germline V gene, CDR1 is GTSNPN and CDR2 is SVGIG (reference sequence). With a J-beta primer mix and a sample-barcoded 5' primer, a second PCR ran about 7 to 12 cycles. The study obtained at least 3 million CDR3-containing paired-end reads from every sample. A single record per CDR3 protein comes from TCRdb applying MiXCR to the 5' RACE reads. The sample contains 700,000 to 1,000,000 distinct CDR3 sequences, around two fifths of which appear only once. What was sequenced was blood. The gene calls are TRBV30 and TRBJ1-2; 9 bases map to TRBD1. This TCR derives from a man aged 55-75 years in good health. CDR3 nucleotides: TGTGCCTGGAGTGTACGCTCAGGGACAGGGACCTATGGCTACACCTTC. Translated: CAWSVRSGTGTYGYTF.